This T cell receptor beta chain appears in the sequencing data of a study of blood T cell repertoires in COVID-19. Across the whole study: There were acute and convalescent COVID-19 samples, and they came from the United States, Italy and Spain. Nucleic acid was either cDNA or gDNA, and it came from T cells, B-cell-depleted T cells, or PBMCs.

As handled by the study authors: The authors estimated nucleated cell counts from reference gene primer amplification. The protocol was immunoSEQ multiplex PCR, while the TCRdb copy is restricted to in-frame clones and leaves out a portion. For V, J and clone size, that table is used; D and trimming come from the DNA. This sample carries hundreds of thousands of clones, 86% of them seen once, and the ten largest clones take almost 1.5%. The TCR was taken from a woman aged 25-40 years with active or convalescent COVID-19. Sequences were obtained from peripheral blood.

CDR3 in amino acids: CASRSSGNDYNEQFF. As DNA, the CDR3 is TGTGCCAGCAGGAGTAGCGGGAACGACTACAATGAGCAGTTCTTC. The chain employs TRBV7-9 and TRBJ2-1; 8 bases align to TRBD2. Germline trimming cut 6 bases from V and 3 bases from J; bases unmatched to any gene: 7. From germline, CDR1 is SEHNR and CDR2 FQNEAQ (reference sequence). This CDR3 region has 15 residues.